This T cell receptor (beta chain) is from a study of follicular helper T cells after annual influenza vaccination. On this clone: Its antigen remains unknown.

The study, taken as a whole, reports: Day 7 ICOS+CD38+ clones later appeared mostly in ICOS-CD38- cTfh.

Sequencing was performed with immunoSEQ multiplex PCR; in TCRdb, only in-frame clones are kept and a portion is missing. The table records approximately 9,600 clones, roughly four fifths of them present only once. The time point here: 2014-2015 season, 7 days after vaccination. This specimen was CXCR5- memory CD4+ T cells sorted from blood, taken 7 days after influenza vaccination. This receptor was identified in an adult who received the influenza vaccine.

CDR3 DNA: TGTGCCAGCAGCTTAGATGGCGGGAGTCTGAATGAGCAGTTCTTC. Amino acid sequence: CASSLDGGSLNEQFF. The gene calls are TRBV7-9 and TRBJ2-1; 7 positions match TRBD2. Looked up from germline, CDR1 is SEHNR and CDR2 is FQNEAQ (reference sequence). V lost 1 base, J lost 7 bases, and 7 bases stayed unmatched. CDR3 length equals 15 residues.